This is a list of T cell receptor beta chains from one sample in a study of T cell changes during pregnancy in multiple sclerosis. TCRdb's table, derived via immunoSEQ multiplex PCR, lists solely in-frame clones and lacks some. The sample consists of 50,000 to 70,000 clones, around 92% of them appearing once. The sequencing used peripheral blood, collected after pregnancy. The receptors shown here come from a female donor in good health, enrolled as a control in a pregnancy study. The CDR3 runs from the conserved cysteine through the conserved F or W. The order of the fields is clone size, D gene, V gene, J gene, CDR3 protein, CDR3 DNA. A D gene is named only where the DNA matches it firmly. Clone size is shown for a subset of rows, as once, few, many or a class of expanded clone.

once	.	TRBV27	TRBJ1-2	CASRGQGDSSFNYGYTF	TGTGCCAGCAGGGGGCAGGGCGATTCCTCTTTTAACTATGGCTACACCTTC
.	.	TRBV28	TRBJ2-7	CASSLQGYEQYF	TGTGCCAGCAGCCTCCAGGGTTACGAGCAGTACTTC
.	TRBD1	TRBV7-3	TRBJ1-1	CASSPSGQRKNTEAFF	TGTGCCAGCAGCCCTTCGGGACAGAGGAAAAACACTGAAGCTTTCTTT
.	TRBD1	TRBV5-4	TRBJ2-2	CASSPSRTGNTGELFF	TGTGCCAGCAGCCCCTCGAGGACAGGGAACACCGGGGAGCTGTTTTTT
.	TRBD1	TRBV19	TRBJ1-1	CASRTTGDHTEAFF	TGTGCCAGTAGGACGACAGGGGATCACACTGAAGCTTTCTTT
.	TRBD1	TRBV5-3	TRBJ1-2	CARSLDRVVYGYTF	TGTGCCAGAAGCCTAGACAGGGTAGTCTATGGCTACACCTTC
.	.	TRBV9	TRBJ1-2	CASSVSGRAQGCTF	TGTGCCAGCAGCGTGTCGGGGAGGGCCCAGGGGTGCACCTTC
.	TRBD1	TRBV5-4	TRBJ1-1	CASRKDRANTEAFF	TGTGCCAGCAGGAAGGACAGGGCTAACACTGAAGCTTTCTTT
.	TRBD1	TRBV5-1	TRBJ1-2	CASSWGQGLSYGYTF	TGCGCCAGCAGCTGGGGACAGGGGCTCAGCTATGGCTACACCTTC
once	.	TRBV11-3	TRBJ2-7	CASSGYDNSYEQYF	TGTGCCAGCAGCGGTTACGACAACTCCTACGAGCAGTACTTC
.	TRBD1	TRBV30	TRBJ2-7	CACRDRGNSYEQYF	TGTGCCTGTCGGGACAGGGGTAACTCCTACGAGCAGTACTTC
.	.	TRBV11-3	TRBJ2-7	CASSLAAGTPYEQYF	TGTGCCAGCAGCTTAGCTGCAGGGACTCCCTACGAGCAGTACTTC
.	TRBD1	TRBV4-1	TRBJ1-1	CASTLGQVHTEAFF	TGCGCCAGCACATTGGGACAGGTGCACACTGAAGCTTTCTTT
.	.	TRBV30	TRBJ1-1	CAWRRQSANTEAFF	TGTGCCTGGAGAAGACAGTCGGCGAACACTGAAGCTTTCTTT
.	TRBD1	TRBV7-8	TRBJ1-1	CASSYTGETGTEAFF	TGTGCCAGCAGTTATACAGGGGAAACAGGCACTGAAGCTTTCTTT
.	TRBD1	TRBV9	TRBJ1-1	CASSPSSRRGRLDTEAFF	TGTGCCAGCAGCCCCTCATCCCGCAGGGGGCGATTGGACACTGAAGCTTTCTTT
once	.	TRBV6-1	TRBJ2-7	CASIMTQSYEQYF	TGTGCCAGCATTATGACACAGTCCTACGAGCAGTACTTC
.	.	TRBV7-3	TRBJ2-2	CASSLSTGGRTGELFF	TGTGCCAGCAGCTTATCGACGGGGGGCCGAACCGGGGAGCTGTTTTTT
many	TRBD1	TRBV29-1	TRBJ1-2	CSVEEGYGTGDGYTF	TGCAGCGTTGAAGAAGGTTATGGGACAGGGGATGGCTACACCTTC
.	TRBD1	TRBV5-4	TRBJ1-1	CASSQGQGDTLRTEAFF	TGTGCCAGCAGCCAGGGACAGGGAGATACTCTGCGGACTGAAGCTTTCTTT
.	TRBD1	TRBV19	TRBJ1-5	CASTYGTGNQPQHF	TGTGCCAGTACTTACGGGACAGGTAATCAGCCCCAGCATTTT
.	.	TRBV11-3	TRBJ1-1	CASSLASGGNTEAFF	TGTGCCAGCAGCTTGGCCTCAGGAGGGAACACTGAAGCTTTCTTT
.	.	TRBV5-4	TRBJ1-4	CASTIGGAPIVGNEKLFF	TGTGCCAGCACCATTGGGGGGGCGCCGATCGTTGGTAATGAAAAACTGTTTTTT
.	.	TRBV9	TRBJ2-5	CASSLHHRIGDQETQYF	TGTGCCAGCAGCCTTCACCACCGAATCGGGGACCAAGAGACCCAGTACTTC
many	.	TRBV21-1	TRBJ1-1	CASSKDRGTPSAEAFF	TGTGCCAGCAGCAAAGATCGAGGCACCCCGAGCGCTGAAGCTTTCTTT
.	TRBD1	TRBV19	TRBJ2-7	CATSMGTGPGRGYEQYF	TGTGCCACCTCTATGGGGACAGGACCAGGCCGCGGGTACGAGCAGTACTTC
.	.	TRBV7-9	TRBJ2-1	CASSLGGGGRNEQFF	TGTGCCAGCAGCTTAGGAGGGGGGGGCCGCAATGAGCAGTTCTTC
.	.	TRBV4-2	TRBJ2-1	CASSHYRELYNEQFF	TGTGCCAGCAGCCATTACCGCGAGCTTTACAATGAGCAGTTCTTC
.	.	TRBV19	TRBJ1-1	CASKVGDRTEAFF	TGTGCCAGTAAGGTAGGGGATCGCACTGAAGCTTTCTTT
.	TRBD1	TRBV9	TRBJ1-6	CASSSQGQGVSPLHF	TGTGCCAGCAGTTCCCAAGGACAGGGGGTTTCACCCCTCCACTTT
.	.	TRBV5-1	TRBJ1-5	CASRRNTGRNQPQHF	TGCGCCAGCCGACGCAATACAGGACGCAATCAGCCCCAGCATTTT
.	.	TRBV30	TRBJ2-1	CAWSGLSYNEQFF	TGTGCCTGGAGTGGACTTTCCTACAATGAGCAGTTCTTC
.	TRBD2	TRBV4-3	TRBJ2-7	CASSQDLAGGYEQYF	TGCGCCAGCAGCCAAGATCTAGCGGGGGGGTACGAGCAGTACTTC
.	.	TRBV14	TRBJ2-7	CASSQAKGDVRYF	TGTGCCAGCAGCCAAGCAAAGGGGGACGTTCGATACTTC
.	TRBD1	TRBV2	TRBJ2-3	CATGAGSQGTQYF	TGTGCCACCGGAGCAGGTTCACAGGGGACGCAGTATTTT
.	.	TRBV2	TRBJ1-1	CASRGLRTGRGGTEAFF	TGTGCCAGCCGTGGGCTCAGGACGGGCCGAGGGGGCACTGAAGCTTTCTTT
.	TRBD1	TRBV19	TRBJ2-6	CASRLIGTGSLPGANVLTF	TGTGCCAGTAGGTTGATCGGGACAGGCAGCCTGCCCGGGGCCAACGTCCTGACTTTC